Given below is one T cell receptor beta chain in context. Its antigen is unknown. A read error may be the cause here, since a much bigger clone is one base away. Sorting isolated naive CD8 T cells as CD8+CD4-CCR7+CD45RA+ events. The sample comes from a study of molecular identifiers for immune sequencing clone quantification. Whole-study findings and limits: Spiked TCR RNA from one Jurkat cell reportedly showed up when mixed among one million naive cells. Clone sizes could be underestimated for highly expanded clones when identical TCR molecules share a barcode.

Previously described methods and listed TCR primers produced bulk TCR libraries. TCRdb called the PCR reads again in MiXCR, with one record for every CDR3 protein. The sample holds about 640,000 distinct CDR3 sequences, just under 20% seen once. Germline V gives CDR1 LNHDA, CDR2 SQIVND (reference sequence). CDR3 length: 12 amino acids. The sample comprised naive CD8+ T cells from blood, with Jurkat cell RNA spiked in. The subset was: FACS-sorted CD8+CD4-CCR7+CD45RA+ naive T cells. The chain links TRBV19 to TRBJ2-3; D gene uncertain. The source is a human donor in good health. Some libraries in this study had Jurkat cell RNA spiked in. For the CDR3, the DNA is TGTGCCGGTAGTCCTGACGGAGATACGCAGTATTTT. Translated: CAGSPDGDTQYF.